A selection of T cell receptor beta chains follows, all from one sample in a study of blood T cell repertoires in COVID-19. Measured with immunoSEQ multiplex PCR; TCRdb has only the in-frame clones, and not every one. The table lists 100,000 to 150,000 clones, 84% of them singletons, with approximately 2.4% in the top ten. Sequencing was done on a sample of PBMCs or T cells enriched from blood (not recorded which). The receptors were sampled from a man in his forties with acute COVID-19. The CDR3 runs from the conserved cysteine through the conserved F or W. The D gene is left open where the match is weak. Only some rows state a clone size, as once, few, many or a class for expanded clones.

v_call: TRBV13; clone_size: .; j_call: TRBJ2-7; cdr3_length: 14; d_call: TRBD2; cdr3_aa: CASPSRGRWHEQYF; cdr3_nt: TGTGCCTCCCCCAGCCGCGGGAGGTGGCACGAGCAGTACTTC
v_call: TRBV19; clone_size: .; j_call: TRBJ1-2; cdr3_length: 14; d_call: .; cdr3_aa: CASSRDNSYYGYTF; cdr3_nt: TGTGCCAGTAGTCGGGACAACTCTTACTATGGCTACACCTTC
v_call: TRBV5-1; clone_size: .; j_call: TRBJ2-2; cdr3_length: 17; d_call: TRBD2; cdr3_aa: CASSPRTSGANTGELFF; cdr3_nt: TGCGCCAGCAGCCCCCGGACTAGCGGGGCGAACACCGGGGAGCTGTTTTTT
v_call: TRBV7-3; clone_size: .; j_call: TRBJ2-1; cdr3_length: 17; d_call: TRBD2; cdr3_aa: CASSLSGGGTYYNEQFF; cdr3_nt: TGTGCCAGCAGCTTATCGGGCGGGGGTACCTATTACAATGAGCAGTTCTTC
v_call: TRBV6-1; clone_size: .; j_call: TRBJ2-4; cdr3_length: 18; d_call: .; cdr3_aa: CASSDAPPGLKAKNIQYF; cdr3_nt: TGTGCCAGCAGTGATGCCCCCCCGGGACTGAAAGCCAAAAACATTCAGTACTTC
v_call: TRBV3-1/TRBV3-2; clone_size: .; j_call: TRBJ2-6; cdr3_length: 15; d_call: TRBD2; cdr3_aa: CASSTGGSGANVLTF; cdr3_nt: TGTGCCAGCAGCACGGGGGGGTCCGGGGCCAACGTCCTGACTTTC
v_call: TRBV29-1; clone_size: .; j_call: TRBJ2-3; cdr3_length: 12; d_call: .; cdr3_aa: CSVDTSTDTQYF; cdr3_nt: TGCAGCGTTGATACTAGCACAGATACGCAGTATTTT
v_call: TRBV28; clone_size: .; j_call: TRBJ1-5; cdr3_length: 12; d_call: .; cdr3_aa: CASRYSDQPQHF; cdr3_nt: TGTGCCAGCAGATACAGTGATCAGCCCCAGCATTTT
v_call: TRBV27; clone_size: .; j_call: TRBJ2-3; cdr3_length: 15; d_call: TRBD2; cdr3_aa: CASRSTSGRTDTQYF; cdr3_nt: TGTGCCAGCAGGTCGACTAGCGGGAGAACAGATACGCAGTATTTT
v_call: TRBV7-6; clone_size: .; j_call: TRBJ2-1; cdr3_length: 20; d_call: TRBD2; cdr3_aa: CASRTGTSGDTKSSYNEQFF; cdr3_nt: TGTGCCAGCAGGACAGGGACTAGCGGAGATACCAAGAGCTCCTACAATGAGCAGTTCTTC
v_call: TRBV29-1; clone_size: .; j_call: TRBJ1-4; cdr3_length: 13; d_call: .; cdr3_aa: CSVGTGRNEKLFF; cdr3_nt: TGCAGCGTTGGCACAGGGAGAAATGAAAAACTGTTTTTT
v_call: TRBV18; clone_size: .; j_call: TRBJ1-1; cdr3_length: 15; d_call: .; cdr3_aa: CASSPPNPWSTEAFF; cdr3_nt: TGTGCCAGCTCACCACCGAACCCCTGGAGCACTGAAGCTTTCTTT
v_call: TRBV5-6; clone_size: .; j_call: TRBJ1-2; cdr3_length: 14; d_call: .; cdr3_aa: CASSLTGGNYGYTF; cdr3_nt: TGTGCCAGCAGCTTGACTGGGGGGAACTATGGCTACACCTTC
v_call: TRBV7-9; clone_size: .; j_call: TRBJ1-5; cdr3_length: 14; d_call: .; cdr3_aa: CASSLGFVNQPQHF; cdr3_nt: TGTGCCAGCAGCCTCGGGTTTGTAAATCAGCCCCAGCATTTT
v_call: TRBV6-5; clone_size: .; j_call: TRBJ2-7; cdr3_length: 15; d_call: .; cdr3_aa: CASSYSVSSSYEQYF; cdr3_nt: TGTGCCAGCAGTTACTCGGTGTCGAGCTCCTACGAGCAGTACTTC
v_call: TRBV7-3; clone_size: once; j_call: TRBJ2-3; cdr3_length: 16; d_call: TRBD1; cdr3_aa: CASSLSLGTGGDTQYF; cdr3_nt: TGTGCCAGCAGCTTAAGTTTAGGGACAGGGGGCGATACGCAGTATTTT
v_call: TRBV30; clone_size: few; j_call: TRBJ1-2; cdr3_length: 11; d_call: .; cdr3_aa: CAGGYREGYTF; cdr3_nt: TGTGCTGGAGGCTACAGGGAAGGCTACACCTTC
v_call: TRBV11-2; clone_size: .; j_call: TRBJ2-3; cdr3_length: 14; d_call: TRBD2; cdr3_aa: CATTSGGDTDTQYF; cdr3_nt: TGTGCCACGACTAGCGGAGGGGACACAGATACGCAGTATTTT
v_call: TRBV1; clone_size: .; j_call: TRBJ2-2; cdr3_length: 15; d_call: .; cdr3_aa: CTSIGLAGYTGELFF; cdr3_nt: TGCACCAGCATCGGACTAGCGGGGTACACCGGGGAGCTGTTTTTT
v_call: TRBV2; clone_size: few; j_call: TRBJ1-6; cdr3_length: 15; d_call: .; cdr3_aa: CASSERRLDNSPLHF; cdr3_nt: TGTGCCAGCAGTGAAAGACGACTAGATAATTCACCCCTCCACTTT
v_call: TRBV6-5; clone_size: .; j_call: TRBJ2-1; cdr3_length: 15; d_call: TRBD2; cdr3_aa: CASRDERESHNEQFF; cdr3_nt: TGTGCCAGCAGAGACGAGCGGGAGTCCCACAATGAGCAGTTCTTC
v_call: TRBV28; clone_size: .; j_call: TRBJ1-1; cdr3_length: 11; d_call: .; cdr3_aa: CASSGTEKAFF; cdr3_nt: TGTGCCAGTTCAGGTACGGAAAAAGCTTTCTTT
v_call: TRBV7-2; clone_size: .; j_call: TRBJ2-1; cdr3_length: 17; d_call: .; cdr3_aa: CASSLGVGNLIGNEQFF; cdr3_nt: TGTGCCAGCAGCTTAGGGGTCGGGAACTTAATTGGCAATGAGCAGTTCTTC
v_call: TRBV9; clone_size: .; j_call: TRBJ1-2; cdr3_length: 16; d_call: TRBD1; cdr3_aa: CASSGAGTVPNYGYTF; cdr3_nt: TGTGCCAGCAGCGGTGCCGGGACAGTTCCTAACTATGGCTACACCTTC
v_call: TRBV5-1; clone_size: .; j_call: TRBJ1-5; cdr3_length: 15; d_call: .; cdr3_aa: CASSLGDSSNQPQHF; cdr3_nt: TGCGCCAGCAGCTTGGGCGACAGTAGCAATCAGCCCCAGCATTTT
v_call: TRBV5-6; clone_size: .; j_call: TRBJ2-5; cdr3_length: 13; d_call: .; cdr3_aa: CASSLARQETQYF; cdr3_nt: TGTGCCAGCAGCTTGGCGAGACAAGAGACCCAGTACTTC
v_call: TRBV18; clone_size: .; j_call: TRBJ2-7; cdr3_length: 16; d_call: TRBD2; cdr3_aa: CASSPVTSGDTYEQYF; cdr3_nt: TGTGCCAGCTCACCTGTGACTAGCGGGGACACCTACGAGCAGTACTTC
v_call: TRBV29-1; clone_size: .; j_call: TRBJ2-1; cdr3_length: 11; d_call: .; cdr3_aa: CSAASSNEQFF; cdr3_nt: TGCAGCGCAGCGAGTTCCAATGAGCAGTTCTTC
v_call: TRBV6-5; clone_size: .; j_call: TRBJ2-5; cdr3_length: 12; d_call: TRBD2; cdr3_aa: CASSLAGETQYF; cdr3_nt: TGTGCCAGCAGTCTAGCGGGAGAGACCCAGTACTTC
v_call: TRBV5-1; clone_size: .; j_call: TRBJ2-3; cdr3_length: 15; d_call: TRBD2; cdr3_aa: CASSARLAGEGTQYF; cdr3_nt: TGCGCCAGCAGCGCCAGACTAGCGGGAGAGGGTACGCAGTATTTT
v_call: TRBV18; clone_size: .; j_call: TRBJ1-5; cdr3_length: 12; d_call: .; cdr3_aa: CASSTGNQPQHF; cdr3_nt: TGTGCCAGCTCAACAGGTAATCAGCCCCAGCATTTT
v_call: TRBV12-3/TRBV12-4; clone_size: once; j_call: TRBJ1-1; cdr3_length: 13; d_call: .; cdr3_aa: CASSLYKNTEAFF; cdr3_nt: TGTGCCAGCAGTCTTTATAAAAACACTGAAGCTTTCTTT
v_call: TRBV11-3; clone_size: .; j_call: TRBJ1-1; cdr3_length: 14; d_call: TRBD1; cdr3_aa: CASSSSRDRGRAFF; cdr3_nt: TGTGCCAGCAGCTCGTCCCGGGACAGGGGACGAGCTTTCTTT
v_call: TRBV7-2; clone_size: .; j_call: TRBJ1-5; cdr3_length: 14; d_call: .; cdr3_aa: CASSLGQRNQPQHF; cdr3_nt: TGTGCCAGCAGCTTAGGACAGCGCAATCAGCCCCAGCATTTT
v_call: TRBV11-2; clone_size: .; j_call: TRBJ2-7; cdr3_length: 13; d_call: TRBD2; cdr3_aa: CASGDGGSYEQYF; cdr3_nt: TGTGCCAGCGGAGACGGGGGGTCCTACGAGCAGTACTTC
v_call: TRBV12-5; clone_size: .; j_call: TRBJ2-2; cdr3_length: 15; d_call: .; cdr3_aa: CASVKWGMTTGELFF; cdr3_nt: TGTGCTAGTGTTAAGTGGGGCATGACCACCGGGGAGCTGTTTTTT
v_call: TRBV18; clone_size: .; j_call: TRBJ1-2; cdr3_length: 13; d_call: .; cdr3_aa: CASSLGQIYGYTF; cdr3_nt: TGTGCCAGCTCACTTGGACAGATCTATGGCTACACCTTC
v_call: TRBV5-1; clone_size: .; j_call: TRBJ2-3; cdr3_length: 14; d_call: .; cdr3_aa: CASSLMRSPDTQYF; cdr3_nt: TGCGCCAGCAGCTTGATGAGATCTCCAGATACGCAGTATTTT
v_call: TRBV5-4; clone_size: .; j_call: TRBJ1-1; cdr3_length: 15; d_call: .; cdr3_aa: CASSLGAGWNTEAFF; cdr3_nt: TGTGCCAGCAGCTTGGGGGCAGGGTGGAACACTGAAGCTTTCTTT
v_call: TRBV7-9; clone_size: once; j_call: TRBJ2-5; cdr3_length: 15; d_call: .; cdr3_aa: CASSRLGSGEETQYF; cdr3_nt: TGTGCCAGCAGCCGGCTGGGTAGCGGAGAAGAGACCCAGTACTTC
v_call: TRBV7-9; clone_size: once; j_call: TRBJ2-1; cdr3_length: 13; d_call: .; cdr3_aa: CASSFPGKDEQFF; cdr3_nt: TGTGCCAGCAGCTTCCCGGGGAAGGATGAGCAGTTCTTC
v_call: TRBV5-4; clone_size: .; j_call: TRBJ2-3; cdr3_length: 14; d_call: .; cdr3_aa: CASRNLEGTDTQYF; cdr3_nt: TGTGCCAGCAGAAATCTAGAGGGCACAGATACGCAGTATTTT
v_call: TRBV6-5; clone_size: .; j_call: TRBJ1-1; cdr3_length: 11; d_call: .; cdr3_aa: CASQKRTEAFF; cdr3_nt: TGTGCCAGTCAGAAGAGGACTGAAGCTTTCTTT
v_call: TRBV6-2/TRBV6-3; clone_size: .; j_call: TRBJ1-2; cdr3_length: 13; d_call: .; cdr3_aa: CASSYRGAQGYTF; cdr3_nt: TGTGCCAGCAGTTACCGAGGCGCCCAAGGCTACACCTTC
v_call: TRBV9; clone_size: .; j_call: TRBJ2-1; cdr3_length: 16; d_call: TRBD2; cdr3_aa: CASSVESGGAHNEQFF; cdr3_nt: TGTGCCAGCAGCGTAGAGAGCGGGGGGGCCCACAATGAGCAGTTCTTC
v_call: TRBV5-6; clone_size: .; j_call: TRBJ2-1; cdr3_length: 15; d_call: TRBD2; cdr3_aa: CASSQLADLYNEQFF; cdr3_nt: TGTGCCAGCAGCCAACTAGCGGATCTTTACAATGAGCAGTTCTTC
v_call: TRBV7-9; clone_size: .; j_call: TRBJ2-5; cdr3_length: 16; d_call: .; cdr3_aa: CASSLGTGNKRETQYF; cdr3_nt: TGTGCCAGCAGCTTAGGAACAGGGAATAAAAGGGAGACCCAGTACTTC
v_call: TRBV11-2; clone_size: .; j_call: TRBJ1-1; cdr3_length: 15; d_call: TRBD1; cdr3_aa: CASSLETGGAAEAFF; cdr3_nt: TGTGCCAGCAGCTTAGAGACAGGGGGCGCGGCTGAAGCTTTCTTT
v_call: TRBV29-1; clone_size: .; j_call: TRBJ2-1; cdr3_length: 12; d_call: .; cdr3_aa: CSVLQKYNEQFF; cdr3_nt: TGCAGCGTTCTACAGAAATACAATGAGCAGTTCTTC
v_call: TRBV7-3; clone_size: .; j_call: TRBJ2-1; cdr3_length: 14; d_call: TRBD2; cdr3_aa: CASSRGGINNEQFF; cdr3_nt: TGTGCCAGCAGCCGCGGGGGGATAAACAATGAGCAGTTCTTC
v_call: TRBV19; clone_size: .; j_call: TRBJ1-6; cdr3_length: 13; d_call: TRBD1; cdr3_aa: CARPDRDYSPLHF; cdr3_nt: TGTGCCAGACCGGACAGGGATTATTCACCCCTCCACTTT
v_call: TRBV5-8; clone_size: .; j_call: TRBJ2-7; cdr3_length: 15; d_call: .; cdr3_aa: CASSLQGGLPYEQYF; cdr3_nt: TGTGCCAGCAGCCTACAGGGGGGGCTCCCCTACGAGCAGTACTTC
v_call: TRBV6-2/TRBV6-3; clone_size: .; j_call: TRBJ2-7; cdr3_length: 11; d_call: .; cdr3_aa: CASSYQYEQYF; cdr3_nt: TGTGCCAGCAGTTACCAATACGAGCAGTACTTC